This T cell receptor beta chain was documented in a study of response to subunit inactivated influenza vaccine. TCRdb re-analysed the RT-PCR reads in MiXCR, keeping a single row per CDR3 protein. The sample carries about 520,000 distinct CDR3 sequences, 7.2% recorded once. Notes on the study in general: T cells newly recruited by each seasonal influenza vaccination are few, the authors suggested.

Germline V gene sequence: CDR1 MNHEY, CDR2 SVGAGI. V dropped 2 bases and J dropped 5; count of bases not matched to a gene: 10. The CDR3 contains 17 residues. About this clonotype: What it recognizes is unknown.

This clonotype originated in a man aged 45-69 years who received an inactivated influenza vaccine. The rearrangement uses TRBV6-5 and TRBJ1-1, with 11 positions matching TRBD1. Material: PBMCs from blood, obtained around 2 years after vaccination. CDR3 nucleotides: TGTGCCAGCAGTTACGCAACCGGGACAGGGGGTTCTACTGAAGCTTTCTTT. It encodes CASSYATGTGGSTEAFF.